This entry lists 15 T cell receptor beta chains sequenced from one sample in a study of Ad26.COV2.S vaccination and SARS-CoV-2 variants. Documented treatment: some 20 received Ad26.COV2.S at low or high dose, single or two shots; several received placebo; per-sample allocation not given. Specimens were obtained on day 63 following the first vaccine or placebo injection. Assay used: immunoSEQ multiplex PCR; TCRdb lists only in-frame clones, some missing. The sample lists a few hundred thousand clones, roughly 85% seen once, with nearly 7.5% in the top ten. Source: peripheral blood, taken in a trial of Ad26.COV2.S vaccine versus placebo. The receptors shown here come from a person aged 18 to 59 who received the Ad26.COV2.S COVID-19 vaccine or a placebo.

The rearrangement uses TRBV2 and TRBJ1-6; D is unclear. This CDR3 spans 14 amino acids. V shed 8 bases and J shed 2 bases, with 10 bases lying between them. CDR1 and CDR2 (germline): SNHLY, FYNNEI. This chain's CDR3 is CASGGNTYNSPLHF. DNA for the CDR3: TGTGCCAGCGGAGGCAACACCTATAATTCACCCCTCCACTTT. The full variable domain, its missing parts supplied by reference TRBV2 and TRBJ1-6, is EPEVTQTPSHQVTQMGQEVILRCVPISNHLYFYWYRQILGQKVEFLVSFYNNEISEKSEIFDDQFSVERPDGSNFTLKIRSTKLEDSAMYFCASGGNTYNSPLHFGNGTRLTVT.

The chain has TRBV11-1 and TRBJ2-7; 7 positions match TRBD2. The germline CDR1 and CDR2 sequences are SGHAT and FQDESV (reference sequence). The CDR3 is 14 residues long. J lost 4 bases, V lost 0 bases, and 3 bases had no gene match. The chain's CDR3 is CASSLAGTKYEQYF. The CDR3 nucleotides are TGTGCCAGCAGCTTAGCCGGGACTAAATACGAGCAGTACTTC.

This chain links TRBV11-2 with TRBJ2-3; no firm D call. V was clipped by 3 bases and J by 4 bases, with 5 bases between them. This CDR3 spans 12 amino acids. The germline CDR1 and CDR2 sequences are SGHAT and FQNNGV. The DNA of the CDR3 is TGTGCCAGCAGCTTCTCATCAGATACGCAGTATTTT. Translating gives CASSFSSDTQYF.

The chain recombines TRBV6-5 with TRBJ1-3, with 7 bases that match TRBD1. The germline V gene has CDR1 MNHEY and CDR2 SVGAGI. The CDR3 contains 15 residues. Unmatched junction bases numbered 5, after V lost 3 bases and J lost 3 bases. The CDR3 coding sequence is TGTGCCAGCAGTTATGACAGGGCTAATGGAAACACCATATATTTT. The encoded protein is CASSYDRANGNTIYF.

Comment on this clone: Other DNA sequences from this sample encode an identical CDR3 as well. The CDR3 region has the DNA TGTGCCAGCAGCCAAGGTCGGGAGACCCAGTACTTC. Its translation: CASSQGRETQYF. The J gene is TRBJ2-5, the V gene TRBV14; no clear D gene. CDR3 size: 12 residues. CDR1 is SGHDN, CDR2 FVKESK, per germline. V dropped 1 base and J dropped 5 bases, with 5 bases sitting between them.

The CDR3 reads CASSLGPNSGYGYTF. For the CDR3, the DNA is TGTGCCAGCAGCTTAGGCCCAAACTCGGGCTATGGCTACACCTTC. V is TRBV7-9 and J is TRBJ1-2; no definite D call. The CDR3 runs 15 residues. The V gene's germline CDR1 is SEHNR and CDR2 FQNEAQ (reference sequence). V gave up 1 base and J gave up 4 bases, with 13 bases separating them. Supplemented by reference TRBV7-9 and TRBJ1-2, the full variable domain reads DTGVSQNPRHKITKRGQNVTFRCDPISEHNRLYWYRQTLGQGPEFLTYFQNEAQLEKSRLLSDRFSAERPKGSFSTLEIQRTEQGDSAMYLCASSLGPNSGYGYTFGSGTRLTVV.

V gene TRBV7-2 combines with J gene TRBJ2-3; 7 nucleotides match TRBD1. The germline CDR1 and CDR2 sequences are SGHTA and FQGNSA. With V trimmed by 7 bases and J by 8 bases, 9 bases remained unmatched. The CDR3 contains 13 residues. Here the CDR3 DNA reads TGTGCCAGCACCCCAGGGGGTGGGAGTACGCAGTATTTT. Residues: CASTPGGGSTQYF.

The chain recombines TRBV19 with TRBJ2-7, with 10 positions matching TRBD1. There are 14 residues in the CDR3. The germline V gene encodes CDR1 LNHDA and CDR2 SQIVND (reference sequence). V trimming: 3 bases; J trimming: 7 bases; junction bases outside the gene matches: 6. CDR3 nucleotide sequence: TGTGCCAGTAGTATTGGGGACAGGGGATGGGAGCAGTACTTC. It codes for CASSIGDRGWEQYF.

V is TRBV11-2 and J is TRBJ1-1; D unclear. In germline, CDR1 is SGHAT, CDR2 FQNNGV. CDR3 length: 14 amino acids. The ends were cut back, 7 bases at V and 3 bases at J, with 15 bases in the middle. The CDR3 spells CASKTSLGDTEAFF. The CDR3 DNA reads TGTGCCAGCAAAACCTCCTTAGGCGACACTGAAGCTTTCTTT.

The chain recombines TRBV7-8 with TRBJ1-2; TRBD1 is a possible D gene (5 bases). Germline V gene sequence: CDR1 SGHVS, CDR2 FQNEAQ. Trimming removed 4 bases at V and 4 bases at J, with 10 bases between. CDR3 size: 13 residues. The CDR3 protein is CASSSRGRYGYTF. The DNA for the CDR3 is TGTGCCAGCAGCTCGCGGGGCCGCTATGGCTACACCTTC.

Many counts were recorded for this clone. The V gene is TRBV4-3, the J gene TRBJ1-3, with 9 bases lining up with TRBD1. Looked up from germline, CDR1 is LGHNA and CDR2 is YSLEER. There are 18 residues in the CDR3. Losses at the gene ends were 0 bases for V and 4 bases for J; bases not matched to a gene: 10. In DNA, the CDR3 is TGCGCCAGCAGCCAAGATTTTAGAGGACAGGGGTCCGGAAACACCATATATTTT. Translated: CASSQDFRGQGSGNTIYF.

This clone was seen a handful of times. The chain uses TRBV6-1 and TRBJ2-2; D remains ambiguous. V lost 2 bases and J lost 6, with 4 bases in between. The germline V gene encodes CDR1 MNHNS and CDR2 SASEGT. The CDR3 length is 12 residues. Here the CDR3 reads CASSEIAGELFF. CDR3 coding DNA: TGTGCCAGCAGTGAAATAGCCGGGGAGCTGTTTTTT.

The chain combines TRBV4-1 with TRBJ2-1, with D possibly matching TRBD2 (5 bases). V lost 7 bases to trimming and J lost 0 bases, with 19 bases between them. CDR1 and CDR2 from the germline V gene are MGHRA and YSYEKL. The CDR3 has 17 residues. CDR3 nucleotide sequence: TGCGCCAGCAACCCAGCCCCCAGCGGCAGCTCCTACAATGAGCAGTTCTTC. This gives the protein CASNPAPSGSSYNEQFF.

The rearrangement uses TRBV4-1 and TRBJ2-7; tentative D call: TRBD1 (6 bases). V lost 4 bases to trimming and J lost 3 bases, with 10 bases between them. Germline V gene lookup returns CDR1 MGHRA and CDR2 YSYEKL. This CDR3 contains 13 residues. For the CDR3, the DNA is TGCGCCAGCAGCCCCCGGGACAACTACGAGCAGTACTTC. Translation: CASSPRDNYEQYF.

The chain uses TRBV9 and TRBJ2-6, with TRBD1 as a possible D gene (6 bases). V dropped 1 base and J dropped 1 base, with 6 bases sitting between them. Germline lookup yields CDR1 SGDLS and CDR2 YYNGEE. The CDR3 extends over 15 amino acids. CDR3 sequence reads: CASSVQGSGANVLTF. The DNA for the CDR3 is TGTGCCAGCAGCGTACAGGGGTCTGGGGCCAACGTCCTGACTTTC.